The 18 T cell receptor beta chains below were found in one sample sequenced in a study of CD8+ T cells in alopecia areata. Sample treatment: oral pan-JAK inhibitor, 5-10 mg twice daily. It was cDNA, reverse transcribed from extracted RNA, that served as the sequencing template. Produced via immunoSEQ multiplex PCR; TCRdb's table is partial and in-frame only. This repertoire shows roughly 120,000 clones, about 61% found once; its top ten account for almost 30%. The specimen was CD8+ T cells sorted from blood, collected at week 4, from a patient treated with tofacitinib. These TCRs come from a human donor with alopecia areata.

J is TRBJ2-2 and V is TRBV6-5, with 8 bases aligning to TRBD1. Germline V gene lookup returns CDR1 MNHEY and CDR2 SVGAGI. This CDR3 has 13 residues. Unmatched junction bases numbered 1, after V lost 4 bases and J lost 6 bases. CDR3 in DNA: TGTGCCAGCAGTTTGGGACAGGCCGGGGAGCTGTTTTTT. It is translated as CASSLGQAGELFF.

With regard to this clone: The same CDR3 also results from other DNA sequences found in this sample. The chain is built from TRBV30 and TRBJ2-7; D is uncertain. Between the trimmed V and J ends, which lost 5 bases and 3 bases, there was a span of 5 bases. This CDR3 has 10 amino acids. Germline lookup yields CDR1 GTSNPN and CDR2 SVGIG (reference sequence). The CDR3 reads CAWGDYEQYF. The DNA for the CDR3 is TGTGCCTGGGGAGACTACGAGCAGTACTTC.

This chain connects TRBV2 to TRBJ2-1; D unresolved. Germline V gene sequence: CDR1 SNHLY, CDR2 FYNNEI. The CDR3 consists of 12 residues. Trimming removed 6 bases at V and 6 bases at J, with 9 bases between. CDR3 nucleotide sequence: TGTGCCAGCAGCGAAAGCCCCAATGAGCAGTTCTTC. Residues: CASSESPNEQFF.

The CDR3 DNA sequence: TGTGCCTGGAGGGTGGACAGTGGCGCTACGAATGAGCAGTTCTTC. Translated: CAWRVDSGATNEQFF. The chain joins TRBV30 to TRBJ2-1; tentative D call: TRBD1 (6 bases). V lost 3 bases, J lost 7 bases, and 19 bases lay in between. Germline V lookup: CDR1 GTSNPN, CDR2 SVGIG (reference sequence). CDR3 length: 15 residues.

Only one count was recorded for this clone. The rearrangement links TRBV7-9 to TRBJ2-1; D is unclear. Germline assignment: CDR1 SEHNR and CDR2 FQNEAQ (reference sequence). The CDR3 consists of 14 residues. V was clipped by 5 bases and J by 2 bases, with 10 bases between them. CDR3 nucleotide sequence: TGTGCCAGCAGCCTAGGCGCCCCCTACAATGAGCAGTTCTTC. Translated: CASSLGAPYNEQFF. Full variable domain (outside the CDR3, taken from reference TRBV7-9 and TRBJ2-1): DTGVSQNPRHKITKRGQNVTFRCDPISEHNRLYWYRQTLGQGPEFLTYFQNEAQLEKSRLLSDRFSAERPKGSFSTLEIQRTEQGDSAMYLCASSLGAPYNEQFFGPGTRLTVL.

This clone showed up just a few times. The CDR3 is CAWSVIRSSYNEQFF. The CDR3, as DNA: TGTGCCTGGAGTGTGATCCGGAGCTCCTACAATGAGCAGTTCTTC. This chain links TRBV30 with TRBJ2-1, with unresolved D. This CDR3 is built from 15 residues. V lost 0 bases and J lost 0, with 9 bases in between. CDR1 is GTSNPN and CDR2 is SVGIG in the germline V gene (reference sequence). Drawing the rest from reference TRBV30 and TRBJ2-1, the complete variable domain is SQTIHQWPATLVQPVGSPLSLECTVEGTSNPNLYWYRQAAGRGLQLLFYSVGIGQISSEVPQNLSASRPQDRQFILSSKKLLLSDSGFYLCAWSVIRSSYNEQFFGPGTRLTVL.

The rearrangement uses TRBV28 and TRBJ2-6, with D maybe TRBD2 (5 bases). The CDR3 is made up of 14 amino acids. V gave up 6 bases and J gave up 0 bases, with 6 bases separating them. CDR1 MDHEN and CDR2 SYDVKM come from the germline V gene. CDR3 amino acids: CASRRASGANVLTF. The CDR3, as DNA: TGTGCCAGCAGGAGGGCCTCTGGGGCCAACGTCCTGACTTTC.

The chain links TRBV29-1 to TRBJ2-7, with TRBD2 matching 11 bases. CDR3 length: 17 residues. Trimming cost V 0 bases and J 0 bases; bases outside gene matches: 7. The germline V gene has CDR1 SQVTM and CDR2 ANQGSEA. CDR3 sequence: CSVEDPASGGSSYEQYF. The CDR3 bases are TGCAGCGTTGAAGACCCGGCTAGCGGGGGGAGCTCCTACGAGCAGTACTTC.

This clone was seen a few times. The rearrangement links TRBV29-1 to TRBJ2-1, with 7 bases fitting TRBD1. The V gene end was trimmed by 3 bases and the J gene end by 10 bases; junction bases not matched to a gene: 15. The CDR3 is 15 amino acids. Germline V gene sequence: CDR1 SQVTM, CDR2 ANQGSEA. CDR3 region: CSVDRVEETGDEQFF. CDR3 DNA sequence: TGCAGCGTTGATCGGGTAGAGGAAACAGGGGACGAGCAGTTCTTC.

V and J are TRBV30 and TRBJ1-1; D unclear. Trimming left V 3 bases short and J 5 bases short, with 10 bases between. Germline loops: CDR1 GTSNPN, CDR2 SVGIG (reference sequence). CDR3 length: 12 residues. In DNA form, the CDR3 reads TGTGCCTGGAGACCGGGTTGGACTGAAGCTTTCTTT. This encodes CAWRPGWTEAFF.

The gene calls are TRBV29-1 and TRBJ2-2; TRBD2 agrees at 7 bases. Germline values: CDR1 SQVTM, CDR2 ANQGSEA. V gave up 6 bases and J gave up 5 bases; unmatched junction bases: 12. CDR3 size: 15 residues. CDR3 in amino acids: CSVPSGKVATGELFF. DNA of the CDR3: TGCAGCGTCCCGAGCGGGAAGGTTGCGACCGGGGAGCTGTTTTTT.

Points on this clone: A far larger clone is only one base removed, so a read error is likely. The same CDR3 can be traced to other DNA sequences in this sample. V gene TRBV11-2 combines with J gene TRBJ2-1; D gene ambiguous. The V end lost 3 bases, the J end lost 5 bases, and 8 bases lay between the germline ends. The CDR3 is made up of 13 amino acids. Germline CDR1 is SGHAT and CDR2 is FQNNGV. The CDR3 region has the DNA TGTGCCAGCAGCTTGGGAACCAACAATGAGCAGTTCTTC. As protein: CASSLGTNNEQFF.

The gene calls are TRBV11-2 and TRBJ2-1; D not certain. V lost 1 base to trimming and J lost 7 bases, with 5 bases between them. The CDR3 is 12 amino acids. Germline CDR1 SGHAT, CDR2 FQNNGV. The CDR3 DNA reads as TGTGCCAGCAGCTTAGCCCTGAATGAGCAGTTCTTC. It is translated as CASSLALNEQFF.

The DNA for the CDR3 is TGTGCCAGCAGCCCGACGGGGACAGGGGAATCCTACGAGCAGTACTTC. Amino acids: CASSPTGTGESYEQYF. The chain joins TRBV7-9 to TRBJ2-7, with TRBD1 matching over 10 bases. The CDR3 is 16 amino acids. The germline V gene has CDR1 SEHNR and CDR2 FQNEAQ (reference sequence). Losses at the gene ends were 5 bases for V and 1 base for J; bases not matched to a gene: 8.

As for this clone: The sample carries other DNA sequences with the same CDR3. The chain combines TRBV29-1 with TRBJ2-7, with 7 nucleotides matching TRBD1. Germline-derived CDR1 and CDR2 are SQVTM and ANQGSEA. Germline trimming cut 5 bases from V and 0 bases from J; bases unmatched to any gene: 4. CDR3 length equals 13 residues. In DNA form, the CDR3 reads TGCAGCGTTAAGACAGGGAGCTCCTACGAGCAGTACTTC. It yields the protein CSVKTGSSYEQYF.

The chain recombines TRBV23-1 with TRBJ2-1, with TRBD2 matching over 9 bases. TRBV23-1 qualifies as an ORF whose function is uncertain. The V segment lost 0 bases and the J segment 8 bases; nucleotides outside the gene matches: 8. There are 16 residues in the CDR3. The CDR3 loop is CASSQSGSGGCDEQFF. CDR3 in DNA: TGCGCCAGCAGTCAATCGGGCAGCGGGGGGTGCGATGAGCAGTTCTTC.

J is TRBJ2-1 and V is TRBV30; possible D gene TRBD1, 6 bases. The CDR3 is made up of 15 amino acids. The germline V and J ends were trimmed by 4 bases and 10 bases, with 23 bases remaining between them. Per germline, CDR1 GTSNPN and CDR2 SVGIG (reference sequence). The CDR3 region is CAWKMTGSGFEEQFF. DNA for the CDR3: TGTGCCTGGAAGATGACAGGATCGGGGTTTGAGGAGCAGTTCTTC. The full variable domain, completed using reference TRBV30 and TRBJ2-1, is SQTIHQWPATLVQPVGSPLSLECTVEGTSNPNLYWYRQAAGRGLQLLFYSVGIGQISSEVPQNLSASRPQDRQFILSSKKLLLSDSGFYLCAWKMTGSGFEEQFFGPGTRLTVL.

This chain uses TRBV30 with TRBJ2-2; D unresolved. The CDR3 length is 11 residues. Germline V gene data show CDR1 as GTSNPN and CDR2 as SVGIG (reference sequence). V lost 4 bases to trimming and J lost 5 bases, with 5 bases between them. DNA for the CDR3: TGTGCCTGGACCGAAACCGGGGAGCTGTTTTTT. Its protein is CAWTETGELFF. Full variable domain (remainder filled in from reference TRBV30 and TRBJ2-2): SQTIHQWPATLVQPVGSPLSLECTVEGTSNPNLYWYRQAAGRGLQLLFYSVGIGQISSEVPQNLSASRPQDRQFILSSKKLLLSDSGFYLCAWTETGELFFGEGSRLTVL.